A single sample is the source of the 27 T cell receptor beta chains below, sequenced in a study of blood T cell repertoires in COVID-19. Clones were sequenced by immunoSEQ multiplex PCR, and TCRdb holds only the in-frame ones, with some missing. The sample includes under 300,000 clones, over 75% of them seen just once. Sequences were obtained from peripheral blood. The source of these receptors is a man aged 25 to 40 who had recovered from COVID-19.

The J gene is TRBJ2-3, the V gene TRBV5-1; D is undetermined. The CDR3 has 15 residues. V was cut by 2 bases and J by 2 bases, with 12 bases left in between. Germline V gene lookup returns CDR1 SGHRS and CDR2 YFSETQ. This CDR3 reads CASSFKNSPTDTQYF. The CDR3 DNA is TGCGCCAGCAGCTTTAAGAACTCCCCCACAGATACGCAGTATTTT.

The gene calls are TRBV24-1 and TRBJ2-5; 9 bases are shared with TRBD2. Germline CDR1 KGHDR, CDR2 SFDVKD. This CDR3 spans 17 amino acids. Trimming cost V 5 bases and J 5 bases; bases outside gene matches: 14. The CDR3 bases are TGTGCCACCAGTGCACCCTTAGCGGGGGTAGTCGGGGAGACCCAGTACTTC. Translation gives CATSAPLAGVVGETQYF.

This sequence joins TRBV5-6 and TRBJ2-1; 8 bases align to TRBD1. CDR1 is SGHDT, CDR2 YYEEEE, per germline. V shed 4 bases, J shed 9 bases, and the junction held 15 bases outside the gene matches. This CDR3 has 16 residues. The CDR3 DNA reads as TGTGCCAGCAGCCGCTTCGTCGAGGACAGGGTACGTGAGCAGTTCTTC. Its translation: CASSRFVEDRVREQFF.

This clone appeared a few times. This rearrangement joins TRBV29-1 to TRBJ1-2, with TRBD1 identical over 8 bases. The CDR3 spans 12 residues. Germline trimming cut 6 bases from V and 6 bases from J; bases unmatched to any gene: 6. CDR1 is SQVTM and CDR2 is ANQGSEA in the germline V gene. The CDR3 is CSVLRGLNGYTF. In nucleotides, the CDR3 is TGCAGCGTCCTCAGGGGGCTGAATGGCTACACCTTC.

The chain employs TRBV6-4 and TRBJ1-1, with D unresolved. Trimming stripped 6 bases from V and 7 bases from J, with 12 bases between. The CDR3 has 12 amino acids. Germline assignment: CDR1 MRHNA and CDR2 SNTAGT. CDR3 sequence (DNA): TGTGCCAGCAGCGTAGGGAGGGATGAAGCTTTCTTT. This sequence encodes CASSVGRDEAFF.

CDR3 in amino acids: CASSFVTSGGLETQYF. CDR3 bases: TGCGCCAGCAGCTTTGTCACTAGCGGGGGTTTAGAGACCCAGTACTTC. The chain combines TRBV5-1 with TRBJ2-5, with 11 bases identical to TRBD2. This CDR3 comprises 16 residues. Trimming at V came to 2 bases and at J to 4 bases, leaving 7 bases not matched to a gene. Looked up from germline, CDR1 is SGHRS and CDR2 is YFSETQ.

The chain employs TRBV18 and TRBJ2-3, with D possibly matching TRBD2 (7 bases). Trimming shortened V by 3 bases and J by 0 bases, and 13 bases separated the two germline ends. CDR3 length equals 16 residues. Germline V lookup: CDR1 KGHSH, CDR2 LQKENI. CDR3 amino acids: CASSPVGGPSTDTQYF. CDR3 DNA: TGTGCCAGCTCACCTGTCGGGGGGCCCAGCACAGATACGCAGTATTTT.

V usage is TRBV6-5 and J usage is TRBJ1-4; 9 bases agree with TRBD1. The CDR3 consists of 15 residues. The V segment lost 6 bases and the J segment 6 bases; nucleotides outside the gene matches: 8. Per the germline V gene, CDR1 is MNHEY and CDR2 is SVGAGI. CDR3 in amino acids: CASRGTGQGHEKLFF. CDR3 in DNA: TGTGCCAGCAGGGGGACGGGACAGGGACATGAAAAACTGTTTTTT.

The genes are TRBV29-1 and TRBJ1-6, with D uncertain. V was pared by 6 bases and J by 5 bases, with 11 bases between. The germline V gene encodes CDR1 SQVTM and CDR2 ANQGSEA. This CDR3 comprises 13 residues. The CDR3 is CSVRDGDNSPLHF. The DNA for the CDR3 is TGCAGCGTCCGGGATGGAGATAATTCACCCCTCCACTTT. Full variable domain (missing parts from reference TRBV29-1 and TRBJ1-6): SAVISQKPSRDICQRGTSLTIQCQVDSQVTMMFWYRQQPGQSLTLIATANQGSEATYESGFVIDKFPISRPNLTFSTLTVSNMSPEDSSIYLCSVRDGDNSPLHFGNGTRLTVT.

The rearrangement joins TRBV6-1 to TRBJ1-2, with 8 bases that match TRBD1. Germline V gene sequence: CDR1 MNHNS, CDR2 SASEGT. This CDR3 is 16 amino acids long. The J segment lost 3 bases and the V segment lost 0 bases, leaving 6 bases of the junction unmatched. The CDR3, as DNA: TGTGCCAGCAGTGAAGCGCTTGCAGGGGGCCACTATGGCTACACCTTC. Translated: CASSEALAGGHYGYTF.

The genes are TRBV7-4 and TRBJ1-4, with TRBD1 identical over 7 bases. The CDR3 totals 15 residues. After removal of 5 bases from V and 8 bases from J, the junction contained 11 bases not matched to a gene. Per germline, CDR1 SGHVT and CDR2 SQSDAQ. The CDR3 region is CASSPETGSGEKLFF. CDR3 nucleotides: TGTGCCAGCAGCCCCGAGACAGGGTCTGGGGAAAAACTGTTTTTT.

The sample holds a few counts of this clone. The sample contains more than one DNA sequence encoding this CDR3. As DNA, the CDR3 is TGTGCCAGCAGCCAAGATCGTTACGAGCAGTACTTC. Translating it yields CASSQDRYEQYF. The chain couples TRBV3-1 (or the pseudogene TRBV3-2) to TRBJ2-7; D is unclear. The V gene lost 0 bases and the J gene lost 4 bases, with 4 bases spanning the gap. This CDR3 comprises 12 residues. Germline lookup yields CDR1 LGHDT and CDR2 YNNKEL (reference sequence).

CDR3 protein: CASSYSHRVRQPQHF. The CDR3 nucleotides are TGTGCCAGCAGTTACTCGCACAGGGTTCGTCAGCCCCAGCATTTT. The chain carries TRBV6-5 and TRBJ1-5, with a weak D call TRBD1 (6 bases). Germline CDR1 and CDR2: MNHEY and SVGAGI. With 0 bases removed from V and 6 bases from J, the gap between germline ends came to 12 bases. The CDR3 contains 15 residues.

This chain's CDR3 is CASSLLARGGGTDTQYF. CDR3 bases: TGTGCCAGCAGCTTACTCGCCCGCGGGGGGGGCACAGATACGCAGTATTTT. This chain links TRBV7-8 with TRBJ2-3, with 9 bases identical to TRBD2. CDR3 length: 17 amino acids. The germline gives CDR1 SGHVS, CDR2 FQNEAQ. J was trimmed by 1 base and V by 2 bases; bases with no gene match: 7. The full variable domain, in which reference TRBV7-8 and TRBJ2-3 provide the parts outside the CDR3, is GAGVSQSPRYKVAKRGQDVALRCDPISGHVSLFWYQQALGQGPEFLTYFQNEAQLDKSGLPSDRFFAERPEGSVSTLKIQRTQQEDSAVYLCASSLLARGGGTDTQYFGPGTRLTVL.

CDR3 sequence (DNA): TGTGCCAGCAGCAGACTAGCGGGGGTCCAAGAGACCCAGTACTTC. Its translation: CASSRLAGVQETQYF. The V and J genes are TRBV5-6 and TRBJ2-5; 12 nucleotides align to TRBD2. This CDR3 has 15 residues. The V and J ends lost 4 bases and 1 base, in that order; junction bases with no gene match: 2. Germline CDR1 and CDR2: SGHDT and YYEEEE.

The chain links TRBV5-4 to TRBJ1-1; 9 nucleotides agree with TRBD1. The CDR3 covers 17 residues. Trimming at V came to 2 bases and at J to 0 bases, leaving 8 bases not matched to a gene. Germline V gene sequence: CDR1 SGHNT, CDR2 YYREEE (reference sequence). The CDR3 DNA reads TGTGCCAGCAGCTTAACTACAGGGGGCCTAATGAACACTGAAGCTTTCTTT. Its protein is CASSLTTGGLMNTEAFF.

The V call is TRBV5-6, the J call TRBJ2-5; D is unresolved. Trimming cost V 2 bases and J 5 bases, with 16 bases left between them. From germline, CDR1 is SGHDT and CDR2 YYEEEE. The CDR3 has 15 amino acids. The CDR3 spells CASSFRGTGGETQYF. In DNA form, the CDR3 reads TGTGCCAGCAGCTTTCGCGGAACGGGTGGGGAGACCCAGTACTTC.

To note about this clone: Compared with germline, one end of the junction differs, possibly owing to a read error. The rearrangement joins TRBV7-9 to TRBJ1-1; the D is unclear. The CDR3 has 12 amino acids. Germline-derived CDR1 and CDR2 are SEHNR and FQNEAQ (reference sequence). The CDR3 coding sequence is TGTGCCAGCAGCTTAGATGAGGCCTGGCCCGAATTT. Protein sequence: CASSLDEAWPEF. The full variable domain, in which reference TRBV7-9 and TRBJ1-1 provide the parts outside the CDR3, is DTGVSQNPRHKITKRGQNVTFRCDPISEHNRLYWYRQTLGQGPEFLTYFQNEAQLEKSRLLSDRFSAERPKGSFSTLEIQRTEQGDSAMYLCASSLDEAWPEFGQGTRLTVV.

CDR3 DNA: TGTGCCAGCAGTCTGACAGGACCCAATGAGCAGTTCTTC. Encoded protein: CASSLTGPNEQFF. V is TRBV6-5 and J is TRBJ2-1; tentatively, D is TRBD1 (6 bases). The CDR3 spans 13 residues. CDR1 and CDR2 from the germline V gene are MNHEY and SVGAGI. Trimming shortened V by 5 bases and J by 6 bases, and 11 bases separated the two germline ends.

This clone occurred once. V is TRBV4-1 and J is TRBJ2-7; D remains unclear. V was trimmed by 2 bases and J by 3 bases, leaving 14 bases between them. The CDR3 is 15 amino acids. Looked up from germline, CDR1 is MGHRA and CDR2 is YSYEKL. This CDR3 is CASSQTLLGIYEQYF. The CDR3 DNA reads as TGCGCCAGCAGCCAAACCCTTCTAGGAATCTACGAGCAGTACTTC.

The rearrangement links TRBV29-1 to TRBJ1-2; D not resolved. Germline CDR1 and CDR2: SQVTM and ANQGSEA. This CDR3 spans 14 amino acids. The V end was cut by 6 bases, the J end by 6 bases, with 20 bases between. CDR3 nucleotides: TGCAGCGTCACCCCCTCAGGTTTGGGCGATGGCTACACCTTC. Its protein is CSVTPSGLGDGYTF. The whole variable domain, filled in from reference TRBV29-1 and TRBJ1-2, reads SAVISQKPSRDICQRGTSLTIQCQVDSQVTMMFWYRQQPGQSLTLIATANQGSEATYESGFVIDKFPISRPNLTFSTLTVSNMSPEDSSIYLCSVTPSGLGDGYTFGSGTRLTVV.

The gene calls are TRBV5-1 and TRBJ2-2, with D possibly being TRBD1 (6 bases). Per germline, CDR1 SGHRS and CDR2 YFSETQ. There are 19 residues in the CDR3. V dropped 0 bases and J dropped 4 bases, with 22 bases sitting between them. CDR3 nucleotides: TGCGCCAGCAGCTTGGACCCTCCTGGGGGCCCTCTGGGCACCGGGGAGCTGTTTTTT. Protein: CASSLDPPGGPLGTGELFF.

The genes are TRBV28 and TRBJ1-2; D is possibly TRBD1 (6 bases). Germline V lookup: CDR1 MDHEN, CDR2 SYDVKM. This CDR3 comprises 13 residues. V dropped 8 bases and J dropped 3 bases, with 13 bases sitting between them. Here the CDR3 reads CASGPRGYYGYTF. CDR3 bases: TGTGCCAGCGGGCCCAGGGGATACTATGGCTACACCTTC.

As DNA, the CDR3 is TGTGCCAGCTCACCATCGTCTCAGGGGGCAGGATTGAACTATGGCTACACCTTC. Its protein product is CASSPSSQGAGLNYGYTF. The J gene is TRBJ1-2, the V gene TRBV18, with 8 bases lining up with TRBD1. There are 18 residues in the CDR3. Germline CDR1 is KGHSH and CDR2 is LQKENI. Trimming took 2 bases from V and 2 from J; bases not matched to a gene: 13.

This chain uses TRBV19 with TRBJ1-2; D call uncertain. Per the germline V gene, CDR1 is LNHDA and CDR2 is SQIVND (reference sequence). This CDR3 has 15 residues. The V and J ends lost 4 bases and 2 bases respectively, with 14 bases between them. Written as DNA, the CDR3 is TGTGCCAGTAGTACCATCTGGACGGGGAACTATGGCTACACCTTC. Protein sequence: CASSTIWTGNYGYTF.

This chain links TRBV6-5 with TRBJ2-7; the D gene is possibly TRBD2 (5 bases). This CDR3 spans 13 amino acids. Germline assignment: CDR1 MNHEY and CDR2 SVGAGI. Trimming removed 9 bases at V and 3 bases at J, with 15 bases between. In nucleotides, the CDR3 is TGTGCCAGTTCGGGATACAGCAACTACGAGCAGTACTTC. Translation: CASSGYSNYEQYF.

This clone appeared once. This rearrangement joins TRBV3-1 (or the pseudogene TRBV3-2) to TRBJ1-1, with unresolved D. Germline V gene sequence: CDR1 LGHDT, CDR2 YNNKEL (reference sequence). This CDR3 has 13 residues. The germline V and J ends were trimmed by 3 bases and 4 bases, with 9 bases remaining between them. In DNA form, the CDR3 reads TGTGCCAGCAGCCAGGCGCGGGGCACTGAAGCTTTCTTT. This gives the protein CASSQARGTEAFF.